This is a list of T cell receptor beta chains from one sample in a study of T cell changes during pregnancy in multiple sclerosis. Clones were read by immunoSEQ multiplex PCR, and TCRdb kept only the in-frame ones, dropping some. The sample lists about 64,000 clones, roughly 92% occurring once. Sample: peripheral blood, taken in the second trimester of pregnancy. The receptor set was obtained from a female donor with multiple sclerosis, enrolled in a pregnancy study. The CDR3 runs from the conserved cysteine through the conserved F or W. A D gene is named only where the DNA matches it firmly. Clone size is shown for a subset of rows, as once, few, many or a class of expanded clone.

cdr3_nt cdr3_aa v_call clone_size d_call j_call
TGTGCCAGTAGTAGGACCAGACAGGGCCTTTTGGGGTACACCTTC CASSRTRQGLLGYTF TRBV19 . TRBD1 TRBJ1-2
TGCGCCAGCAGTCCCGGGACTAGCGCTTCATACAATGAGCAGTTCTTC CASSPGTSASYNEQFF TRBV4-1 . TRBD2 TRBJ2-1
TGTGCCAGCAGCCCATATGAGAGAACCCTAGATGGCTACACCTTC CASSPYERTLDGYTF TRBV5-6 once . TRBJ1-2
TGTGCCAGCAGCCAAGAGGGGGGGAGTGGGGCCAACGTCCTGACTTTC CASSQEGGSGANVLTF TRBV4-2 . TRBD2 TRBJ2-6
TGCGCCAGCAGCCATGGACAGGGTTCTTATGGCTACACCTTC CASSHGQGSYGYTF TRBV4-1 . TRBD1 TRBJ1-2
TGCGCCAGCAGCACCGGGACTCCCACAGATACGCAGTATTTT CASSTGTPTDTQYF TRBV5-1 . . TRBJ2-3
TGCGCCAGCAGCTTGACGGCTAGCGGCCCCTACGAGCAGTACTTC CASSLTASGPYEQYF TRBV5-1 . TRBD2 TRBJ2-7
TGCGCCAGCAGCTTCCGGACTAGCGAGGGCATTGAGCAGTTCTTC CASSFRTSEGIEQFF TRBV5-1 once TRBD2 TRBJ2-1
TGCGCCAGCAGCCAAGATCCGGTGGGACTCCACACAGATACGCAGTATTTT CASSQDPVGLHTDTQYF TRBV4-3 . . TRBJ2-3
TGTGCCAGCAGTTACTTTGGCAGCAATCAGCCCCAGCATTTT CASSYFGSNQPQHF TRBV6-6 . . TRBJ1-5
TGTGCCAGCAGCCTTCTCAGCGGGAGTTCCTACAATGAGCAGTTCTTC CASSLLSGSSYNEQFF TRBV7-3 . TRBD2 TRBJ2-1
TGTGCCAGTAGTCGGACTAGTTTAGACTCCTACGAGCAGTACTTC CASSRTSLDSYEQYF TRBV19 many TRBD2 TRBJ2-7
TGTGCCAGCAGCTCACAGGGGGCCCTCTCCTACGAGCAGTACTTC CASSSQGALSYEQYF TRBV5-4 . TRBD1 TRBJ2-7
TGTGCCAGCAGCTTGGATCAGAGCACAGCTTCCTACGAGCAGTACTTC CASSLDQSTASYEQYF TRBV5-4 . . TRBJ2-7
TGCGCCAGCAGCCAATTCCGGGACAGTAACTATGGCTACACCTTC CASSQFRDSNYGYTF TRBV4-1 once TRBD1 TRBJ1-2
TGCGCCAGCAGCCAACTCAGCGGGAAATCGACCAATGAGCAGTTCTTC CASSQLSGKSTNEQFF TRBV4-3 . TRBD2 TRBJ2-1
TGCGCCAGCAGCCAGGGCGGGACTACTTACAATGAGCAGTTCTTC CASSQGGTTYNEQFF TRBV4-1 . TRBD2 TRBJ2-1
TGCGCCAGCAGATCGGGACTTCCTACAACCTACGAGCAGTACTTC CASRSGLPTTYEQYF TRBV5-1 . . TRBJ2-7